This TCR beta chain derives from a study of cytomegalovirus exposure and HLA in healthy donors. A multiplex PCR was run with 60 Vbeta primers and 13 Jbeta primers. Original methodology: Later reanalysis found tens of millions of unique TCR beta chains, 10 million to 14 million of them shared. Produced via immunoSEQ multiplex PCR; TCRdb's table is partial and in-frame only. V and J calls and clone size follow that table, whereas D and trimming were derived from the DNA. The table has around 80,000 clones, over 65% seen once; the top ten hold 7.5% to 9.5%. The sequencing sample was made of PBMCs. The sequence derives from a man in his forties or fifties in good health and CMV-seropositive.

CDR3 nucleotide sequence: TGTGCCAGCAGTCTCCGAACAGGGACCATTGACGAGCAGTACTTC. Translation: CASSLRTGTIDEQYF. The chain employs TRBV7-9 and TRBJ2-7, with D possibly matching TRBD1 (6 bases). Between the trimmed V and J ends, which lost 6 bases and 5 bases, there was a span of 20 bases. CDR1 and CDR2 from the germline V gene are SEHNR and FQNEAQ (reference sequence). There are 15 residues in the CDR3.